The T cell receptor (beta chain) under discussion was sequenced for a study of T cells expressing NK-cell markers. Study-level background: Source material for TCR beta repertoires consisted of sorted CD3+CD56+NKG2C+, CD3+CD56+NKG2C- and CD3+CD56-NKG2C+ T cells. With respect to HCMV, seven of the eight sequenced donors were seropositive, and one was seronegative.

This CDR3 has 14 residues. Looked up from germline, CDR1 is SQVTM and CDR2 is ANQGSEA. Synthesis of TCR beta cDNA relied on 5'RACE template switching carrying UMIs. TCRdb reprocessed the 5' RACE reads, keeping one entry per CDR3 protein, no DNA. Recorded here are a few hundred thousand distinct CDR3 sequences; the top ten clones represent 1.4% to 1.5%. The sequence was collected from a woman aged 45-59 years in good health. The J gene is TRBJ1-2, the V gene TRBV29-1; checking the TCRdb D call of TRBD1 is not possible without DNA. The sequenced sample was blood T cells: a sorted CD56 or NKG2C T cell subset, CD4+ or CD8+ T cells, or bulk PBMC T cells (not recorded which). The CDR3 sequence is CSDYNRGRRYGYTF.